The subject of this entry is one T cell receptor (beta chain). Per the original data handling: Amplification with reference gene primers provided the estimates of nucleated cell counts. The method was immunoSEQ multiplex PCR; TCRdb's version includes in-frame clones alone and lacks a portion of them. Clone size and the V and J calls come from that table; the DNA yielded D and trimming. This repertoire shows 200,000 to 250,000 clones, 65% to 85% found once; its top ten account for more than 3%. The CDR3 length is 16 residues. CDR1 and CDR2 (germline): SGHTA, FQGNSA. The V and J ends lost 5 bases and 1 base, in that order; junction bases with no gene match: 5. Two consecutive negative NP/OP PCR tests, clearance, or resolved symptoms defined Cohort 3 recovery. This sample is drawn from a study of blood T cell repertoires in COVID-19. At the level of the study: From T cells, B-cell-depleted T cells, or PBMCs came the material, which was cDNA or gDNA.

Material: PBMCs or T cells enriched from blood (not recorded which). The V call is TRBV7-2, the J call TRBJ2-5, with 12 bases lining up with TRBD2. The TCR was taken from a woman aged 60 to 75 who had recovered from COVID-19. The CDR3, as DNA: TGTGCCAGCAGCCCCCTAGCGGGAGGGTTCCAAGAGACCCAGTACTTC. This gives the protein CASSPLAGGFQETQYF.